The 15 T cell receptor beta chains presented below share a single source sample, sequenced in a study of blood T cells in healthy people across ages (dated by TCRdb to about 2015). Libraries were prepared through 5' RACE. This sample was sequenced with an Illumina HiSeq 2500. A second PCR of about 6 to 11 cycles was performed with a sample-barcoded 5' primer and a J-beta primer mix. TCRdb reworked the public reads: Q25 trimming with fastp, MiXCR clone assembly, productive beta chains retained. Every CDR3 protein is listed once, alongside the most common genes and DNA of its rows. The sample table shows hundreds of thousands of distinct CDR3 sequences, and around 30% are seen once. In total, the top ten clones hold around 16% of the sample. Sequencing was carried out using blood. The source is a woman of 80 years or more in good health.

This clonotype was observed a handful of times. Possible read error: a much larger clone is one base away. The CDR3 loop is CATNDPLRNEQYF. In DNA, the CDR3 is TGTGCCACCAATGACCCTCTAAGGAACGAGCAGTACTTC. The rearrangement uses TRBV24-1 and TRBJ2-5, with D uncertain. The J call is uncertain, as TRBJ2-7 better fits the DNA end. The CDR3 totals 13 residues. The germline gives CDR1 KGHDR, CDR2 SFDVKD.

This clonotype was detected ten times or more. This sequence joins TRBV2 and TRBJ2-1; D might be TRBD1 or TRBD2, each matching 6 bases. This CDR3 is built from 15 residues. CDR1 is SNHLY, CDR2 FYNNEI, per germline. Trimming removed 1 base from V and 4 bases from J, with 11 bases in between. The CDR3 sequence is CASSEVGGQYNEQFF. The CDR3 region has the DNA TGTGCCAGCAGTGAAGTCGGGGGCCAATACAATGAGCAGTTCTTC. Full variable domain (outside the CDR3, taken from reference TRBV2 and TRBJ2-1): EPEVTQTPSHQVTQMGQEVILRCVPISNHLYFYWYRQILGQKVEFLVSFYNNEISEKSEIFDDQFSVERPDGSNFTLKIRSTKLEDSAMYFCASSEVGGQYNEQFFGPGTRLTVL.

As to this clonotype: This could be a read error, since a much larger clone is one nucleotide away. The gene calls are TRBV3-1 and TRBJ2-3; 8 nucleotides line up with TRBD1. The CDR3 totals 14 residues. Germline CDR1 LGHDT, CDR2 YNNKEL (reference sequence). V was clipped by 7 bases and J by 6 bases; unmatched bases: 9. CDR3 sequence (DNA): TGTGCCAGCAACACGCGGACAGGGAGGGATACGCAGTATTTT. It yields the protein CASNTRTGRDTQYF.

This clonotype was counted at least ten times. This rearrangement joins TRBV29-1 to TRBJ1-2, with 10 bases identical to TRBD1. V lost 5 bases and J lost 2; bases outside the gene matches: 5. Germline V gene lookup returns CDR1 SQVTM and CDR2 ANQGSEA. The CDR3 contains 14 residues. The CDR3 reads CSVWGTGANYGYTF. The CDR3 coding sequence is TGCAGCGTTTGGGGGACAGGGGCCAACTATGGCTACACCTTC.

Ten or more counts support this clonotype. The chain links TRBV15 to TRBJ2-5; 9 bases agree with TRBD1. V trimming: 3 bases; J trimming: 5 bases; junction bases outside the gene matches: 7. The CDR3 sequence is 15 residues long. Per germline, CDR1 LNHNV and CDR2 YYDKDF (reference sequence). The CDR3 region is CATSSTGTGSETQYF. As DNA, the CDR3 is TGTGCCACCAGCAGTACCGGGACAGGGAGTGAGACCCAGTACTTC.

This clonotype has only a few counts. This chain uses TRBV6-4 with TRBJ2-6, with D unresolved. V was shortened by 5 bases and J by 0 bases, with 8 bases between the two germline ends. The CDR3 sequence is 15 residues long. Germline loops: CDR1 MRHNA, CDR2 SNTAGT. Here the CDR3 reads CASSPANSGANVLTF. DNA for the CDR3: TGTGCCAGCAGTCCAGCGAACTCTGGGGCCAACGTCCTGACTTTC.

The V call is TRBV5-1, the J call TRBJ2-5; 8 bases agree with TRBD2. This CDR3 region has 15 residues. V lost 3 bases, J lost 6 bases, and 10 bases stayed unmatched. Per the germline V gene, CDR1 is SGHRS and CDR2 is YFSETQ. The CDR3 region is CASSSSGSGGKTQYF. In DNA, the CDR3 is TGCGCCAGCAGCTCCTCGGGGAGCGGGGGTAAGACCCAGTACTTC. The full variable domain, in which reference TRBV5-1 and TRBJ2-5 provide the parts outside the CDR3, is KAGVTQTPRYLIKTRGQQVTLSCSPISGHRSVSWYQQTPGQGLQFLFEYFSETQRNKGNFPGRFSGRQFSNSRSEMNVSTLELGDSALYLCASSSSGSGGKTQYFGPGTRLLVL.

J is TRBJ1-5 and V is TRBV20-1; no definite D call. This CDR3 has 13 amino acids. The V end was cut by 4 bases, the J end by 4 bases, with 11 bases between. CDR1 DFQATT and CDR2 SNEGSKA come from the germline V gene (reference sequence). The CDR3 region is CSAMVGQNQPQHF. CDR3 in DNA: TGCAGTGCTATGGTTGGGCAGAATCAGCCCCAGCATTTT.

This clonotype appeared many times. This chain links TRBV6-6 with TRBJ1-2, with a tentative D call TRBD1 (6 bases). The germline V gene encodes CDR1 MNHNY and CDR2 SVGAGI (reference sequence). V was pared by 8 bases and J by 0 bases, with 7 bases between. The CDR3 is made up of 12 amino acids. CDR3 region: CASGGPNYGYTF. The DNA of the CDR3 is TGTGCCAGCGGGGGGCCTAACTATGGCTACACCTTC.

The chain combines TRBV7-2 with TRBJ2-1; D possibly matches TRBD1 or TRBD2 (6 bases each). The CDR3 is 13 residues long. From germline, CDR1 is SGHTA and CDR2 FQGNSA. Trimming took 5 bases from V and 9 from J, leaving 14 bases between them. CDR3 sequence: CASSAGGRGEQFF. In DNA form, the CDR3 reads TGTGCCAGCAGCGCCGGGGGCAGGGGTGAGCAGTTCTTC.

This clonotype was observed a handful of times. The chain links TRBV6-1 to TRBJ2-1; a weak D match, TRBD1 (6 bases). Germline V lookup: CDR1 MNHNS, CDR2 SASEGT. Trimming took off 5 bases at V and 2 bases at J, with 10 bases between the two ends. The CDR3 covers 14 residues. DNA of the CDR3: TGTGCCAGCAGTTGGACAGTTACCTACAATGAGCAGTTCTTC. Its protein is CASSWTVTYNEQFF.

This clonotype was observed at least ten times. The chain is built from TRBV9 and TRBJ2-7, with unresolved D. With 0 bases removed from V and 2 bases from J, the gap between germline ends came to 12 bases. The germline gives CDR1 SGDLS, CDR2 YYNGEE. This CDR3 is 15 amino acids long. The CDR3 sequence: CASSVGFGRPYEQYF. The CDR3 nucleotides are TGTGCCAGCAGCGTAGGATTTGGGCGTCCCTACGAGCAGTACTTC.

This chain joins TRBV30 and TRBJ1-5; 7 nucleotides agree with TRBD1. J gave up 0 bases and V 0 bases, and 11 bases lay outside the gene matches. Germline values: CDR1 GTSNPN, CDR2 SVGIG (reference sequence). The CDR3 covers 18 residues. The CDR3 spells CAWSVQGRGTYSNQPQHF. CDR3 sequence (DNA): TGTGCCTGGAGTGTACAGGGCAGGGGGACCTATAGCAATCAGCCCCAGCATTTT. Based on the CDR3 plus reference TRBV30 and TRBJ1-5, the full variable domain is SQTIHQWPATLVQPVGSPLSLECTVEGTSNPNLYWYRQAAGRGLQLLFYSVGIGQISSEVPQNLSASRPQDRQFILSSKKLLLSDSGFYLCAWSVQGRGTYSNQPQHFGDGTRLSIL.

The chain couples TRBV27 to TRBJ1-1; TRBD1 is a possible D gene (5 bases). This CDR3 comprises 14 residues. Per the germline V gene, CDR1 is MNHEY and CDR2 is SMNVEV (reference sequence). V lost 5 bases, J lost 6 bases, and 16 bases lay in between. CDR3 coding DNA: TGTGCCAGCAGTAGGGGCGTAGGAACGTCTGAAGCTTTCTTT. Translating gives CASSRGVGTSEAFF.

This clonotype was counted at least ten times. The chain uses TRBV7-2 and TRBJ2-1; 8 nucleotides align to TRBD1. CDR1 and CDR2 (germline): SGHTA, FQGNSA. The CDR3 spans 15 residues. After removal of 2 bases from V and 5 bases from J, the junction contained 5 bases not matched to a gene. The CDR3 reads CASSLRRTGNNEQFF. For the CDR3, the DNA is TGTGCCAGCAGCTTAAGGAGGACAGGGAACAATGAGCAGTTCTTC. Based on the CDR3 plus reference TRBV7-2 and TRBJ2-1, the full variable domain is GAGVSQSPSNKVTEKGKDVELRCDPISGHTALYWYRQSLGQGLEFLIYFQGNSAPDKSGLPSDRFSAERTGGSVSTLTIQRTQQEDSAVYLCASSLRRTGNNEQFFGPGTRLTVL.